Reported below is one T cell receptor beta chain. Its binding antigen is unknown. No much larger clone is present one base from it, and per-base qualities are unavailable. Inclusion was restricted to participants for whom at least one PBMC sample before ART initiation and at least two post-ART samples were available. Every participant with HIV received treatment in the United States of America. Before DNA extraction, cryopreserved samples of roughly 0.85-10 million PBMC were thawed and washed. At the time of the earliest PBMC sample for each participant with HIV, ages ranged from roughly 23 to 55 years. PBMC samples from each participant spanned 1-4 timepoints before ART initiation and 2-8 timepoints after ART initiation, with a median of 7 samples. For every participant, serial HIV viral load, CD4+ T-cell count, ART history and demographic data were obtained. A Qiagen kit on a QIAcube was used to extract genomic DNA from unsorted PBMC, with samples processed in batches of 12.

These data are taken from a study of long-term antiretroviral therapy in people with HIV (dated by TCRdb to between 2021 and 2024). For context, the study as a whole: The earliest samples were collected approximately a decade before the 2015 WHO recommendation for immediate ART, a period when ART was typically delayed until CD4 counts fell. A total of fewer than 200 cryopreserved PBMC samples were contributed to the cohort by 30 adults with confirmed HIV infection, with samples collected serially over a mean of 6 years (range 1-12). A retrospective serial study tested whether ART initiation and durable HIV suppression were associated with changes in peripheral blood TRB repertoire composition and diversity. No cross-contamination during QIAcube processing turned up in test extractions that ran a monoclonal T-cell line alongside some 34 polyclonal samples. Among the approximately 27 participants with HIV, eleven were female.

The immunoSEQ hsTCRB v3.0 assay was used at survey level resolution to sequence the TRB variable region. A depth of about 35,000-55,000 T-cell genomes per sample was targeted for TRB sequencing. Pooled TRB libraries were sequenced on an Illumina MiSeq with a v3 150-cycle kit. In the paper's pipeline: Analysis of repertoires was carried out in R inside a reproducible Nextflow workflow spanning QC, data transformation and analysis. LymphoSeq2, an R package for exploring AIRR-Seq data, was used to implement custom analyses. After excluding several samples that yielded fewer than 5000 total TRB sequences, some 180 HIV repertoires remained for analysis. Among the 188 retained HIV repertoires, some 57 were collected before ART initiation and roughly 130 were collected after ART initiation. Each repertoire was downsampled to 5000 TRB nucleotide sequences, and summary statistics were averaged across 100 downsampling iterations. Only TRB sequences with CDR3 regions of at least seven amino acids were retained for analysis. Diversity was measured with a Shannon entropy-derived clonality score and the Gini coefficient. Repertoire networks linked the top 5000 CDR3 amino acid sequences whenever two sequences differed by an edit distance of one. For TRB CDR3 amino acid sequences, antigen specificity groups and MHC restriction were predicted with GLIPH2. To flag known CMV, EBV, HIV or tissue antigen associations, CDR3 amino acid sequences were matched against VDJdb and McPAS-TCR. Pre-ART, post-ART and control groups were compared with Wilcoxon signed-rank tests and Holm-Bonferroni correction. What TCRdb holds here is the immuneACCESS table cut down to in-frame rearrangements. Part of the clones is not present; checked against another copy, under half of the missing clones reflect an unresolved V gene, and the others are unexplained. V and J calls and clone size are given by that table; D and trimming were obtained from the DNA. The sample yields some 19,000 clones; roughly 85% were counted once. The ten largest clones add up to roughly a tenth of the sample.

CDR3 length: 16 amino acids, cysteine to phenylalanine. Only the CDR3 portion is preserved as DNA: 48 bases, with reading frame beginning at the first base. From a lookup of the germline V gene, CDR1 and CDR2 are SNHLY and FYNNEI. V was cut back by 6 bases and J by 2 bases, leaving a gap of 17 bases between them. Study-level results and caveats: Because PBMC availability was limited, only the TCR beta chain was sequenced, with no alpha chain pairing. Expanded TRB clones identified before ART initiation dominated the repertoire at all time points, although this dominance fluctuated and declined in many PLHIV after ART. The samples span the years 2004 to 2017, and the ART regimens used at that time may not be as effective as current regimens. Compared with controls, HIV repertoires had narrower CDR3 length ranges, and the network structure pointed to an antigen-experienced repertoire that shifted only slightly toward naive after ART. Starting ART was linked to a significant rise in TRB diversity, yet even after long-term ART the diversity remained significantly lower than in transplant donor controls. No data were available on ART adherence, viral resistance or therapy changes, limiting inferences about post-ART repertoire changes. Because pre-ART samples had limited cell numbers, unsorted PBMC were profiled rather than sorted CD4+ and CD8+ T cells.

The V and J genes are TRBV2 and TRBJ1-5, with the D gene not clear enough to name. The sample was unsorted PBMCs, taken 4.1 years after starting antiretroviral therapy. The receptor was derived from a woman aged 40 to 49 with HIV. The bases read TGTGCCAGCAGCGCCCCTCAGTCGCGAGGCAATCAGCCCCAGCATTTT. This gives the protein CASSAPQSRGNQPQHF.